A selection of T cell receptor beta chains follows, all from one sample in a study of OX40 agonist ivuxolimab in advanced cancers. Sequenced by immunoSEQ multiplex PCR; TCRdb stores in-frame clones only, minus some. The sample lists tens of thousands of clones; roughly 84% were seen once. The sample here was CD4+ or CD8+ T cells sorted from blood, taken in a trial of the OX40 agonist ivuxolimab. These receptors were obtained from an adult with an advanced solid tumor such as melanoma, head and neck, liver or kidney cancer. CDR3s include the opening cysteine and the closing phenylalanine or tryptophan. D genes are given only for firm matches. The size entry is marked missing in some rows and otherwise reads once, few, many or a size class.

CDR3 protein	CDR3 DNA	V gene	J gene	clone size	D gene
CASSESGGPRANVLTF	TGCGCCAGCAGTGAGTCTGGTGGCCCTCGGGCCAACGTCCTGACTTTC	TRBV10-1	TRBJ2-6	.	.
CASSYSLGFPGELFF	TGTGCCAGCAGTTACTCGCTCGGTTTCCCCGGGGAGCTGTTTTTT	TRBV6-6	TRBJ2-2	.	.
CASSFGSGSPAGELFF	TGTGCTAGCAGCTTTGGGAGCGGGAGTCCGGCCGGGGAGCTGTTTTTT	TRBV7-7	TRBJ2-2	.	TRBD2
CASSPDISTDTQYF	TGTGCCAGCTCACCGGACATTAGCACAGATACGCAGTATTTT	TRBV18	TRBJ2-3	.	.
CATSREGGGPTDTQYF	TGTGCCACCAGCAGAGAGGGAGGGGGACCCACAGATACGCAGTATTTT	TRBV15	TRBJ2-3	once	.
CASSFSGNTEAFF	TGTGCCAGCAGTTTTAGCGGGAACACTGAAGCTTTCTTT	TRBV6-6	TRBJ1-1	.	.
CSVSGLASLYEQYF	TGCAGCGTCTCGGGACTAGCGTCGCTCTACGAGCAGTACTTC	TRBV29-1	TRBJ2-7	.	TRBD2
CASSQREGEGTQYF	TGCGCCAGCAGCCAGAGGGAGGGGGAGGGTACGCAGTATTTT	TRBV4-1	TRBJ2-3	.	.
CASSGGPTSYEQYF	TGTGCCAGCAGTGGGGGGCCGACATCCTACGAGCAGTACTTC	TRBV2	TRBJ2-7	medium-sized	.
CASSYMGGDYNNEQFF	TGTGCCAGCAGTTACATGGGTGGGGACTACAACAATGAGCAGTTCTTC	TRBV6-5	TRBJ2-1	.	TRBD2
CASSFRTGDGYTF	TGTGCCAGCAGCTTTCGGACAGGGGATGGCTACACCTTC	TRBV5-6	TRBJ1-2	once	TRBD1
CASSIWGSPDHTEAFF	TGTGCCAGTAGTATATGGGGGTCACCGGATCACACTGAAGCTTTCTTT	TRBV19	TRBJ1-1	.	.
CASSLQRQGYNEQFF	TGTGCCAGCAGCTTACAAAGGCAGGGTTACAATGAGCAGTTCTTC	TRBV13	TRBJ2-1	.	.
CASSEARWGTSYEQYF	TGTGCCAGCAGTGAAGCGCGGTGGGGTACCTCCTACGAGCAGTACTTC	TRBV6-1	TRBJ2-7	once	.
CASSWGQGTEQYF	TGTGCCAGCAGCTGGGGACAGGGGACCGAGCAGTACTTC	TRBV6-5	TRBJ2-7	few	TRBD1
CASLRGAPNTGELFF	TGTGCCAGCCTTAGGGGAGCCCCGAACACCGGGGAGCTGTTTTTT	TRBV6-1	TRBJ2-2	medium-sized	.
CASSLDATGYEQYF	TGTGCCAGCAGCTTGGACGCGACAGGATACGAGCAGTACTTC	TRBV5-4	TRBJ2-7	.	.
CASSLVVGEAFF	TGTGCCAGCAGCTTGGTAGTTGGTGAAGCTTTCTTT	TRBV5-8	TRBJ1-1	.	.
CASSLSRGGGELFF	TGTGCCAGTAGTTTATCCAGGGGAGGCGGGGAGCTGTTTTTT	TRBV19	TRBJ2-2	.	.
CASSEFNNEQFF	TGTGCCAGCAGCGAGTTTAACAATGAGCAGTTCTTC	TRBV7-9	TRBJ2-1	.	.
CASSVERNTEAFF	TGTGCCAGCAGCGTTGAGAGGAACACTGAAGCTTTCTTT	TRBV11-2	TRBJ1-1	.	.
CASSLGLPGKETQYF	TGTGCTAGCAGCTTAGGCCTACCGGGAAAAGAGACCCAGTACTTC	TRBV7-7	TRBJ2-5	once	.
CASSLKSPGTDTQYF	TGTGCCAGCAGCTTGAAGTCGCCCGGCACAGATACGCAGTATTTT	TRBV5-4	TRBJ2-3	.	.
CAISKGVESPLHF	TGTGCCATCTCAAAGGGCGTAGAGTCACCCCTCCACTTT	TRBV10-3	TRBJ1-6	.	.
CASSSRSTSYEQYF	TGTGCCAGCAGCTCTAGATCAACTTCCTACGAGCAGTACTTC	TRBV5-4	TRBJ2-7	once	.
CASSPEGARLRYEQYF	TGTGCCAGCTCACCAGAGGGCGCACGGTTGCGTTACGAGCAGTACTTC	TRBV18	TRBJ2-7	.	.
CASSRGPSYGYTF	TGTGCCAGCAGTAGGGGACCGTCCTATGGCTACACCTTC	TRBV27	TRBJ1-2	.	.
CSVDVGLAGYEQYF	TGCAGCGTTGATGTAGGACTAGCGGGATACGAGCAGTACTTC	TRBV29-1	TRBJ2-7	.	TRBD2
CATSRGLTYEQYF	TGTGCCACCAGCAGGGGACTAACTTACGAGCAGTACTTC	TRBV15	TRBJ2-7	.	TRBD2
CATSRVGVMNTEAFF	TGTGCCACCAGCAGAGTAGGGGTCATGAACACTGAAGCTTTCTTT	TRBV15	TRBJ1-1	.	.
CASRDLRGGTDTQYF	TGCGCCAGCAGGGACCTTCGGGGGGGGACAGATACGCAGTATTTT	TRBV10-2	TRBJ2-3	.	TRBD2
CASSPIGRDYNEQFF	TGTGCCAGCAGCCCGATCGGGAGGGATTACAATGAGCAGTTCTTC	TRBV7-9	TRBJ2-1	.	TRBD2
CASSPTGNTEAFF	TGTGCCAGCAGCCCCACAGGGAACACTGAAGCTTTCTTT	TRBV7-8	TRBJ1-1	.	.
CASSYGGDGNQPQHF	TGTGCCAGCAGTTACGGGGGGGATGGCAATCAGCCCCAGCATTTT	TRBV6-5	TRBJ1-5	.	.
CASSSTGLLTDTQYF	TGTGCCAGCAGCTCCACGGGACTCCTCACAGATACGCAGTATTTT	TRBV7-3	TRBJ2-3	.	.
CASSHYSGSIEQYF	TGTGCCAGCAGTCATTATAGCGGGAGTATTGAGCAGTACTTC	TRBV7-2	TRBJ2-7	.	TRBD2
CASRDRDRGNQPQHF	TGTGCCAGCAGGGACCGGGACAGGGGGAATCAGCCCCAGCATTTT	TRBV6-1	TRBJ1-5	.	TRBD1
CASSAGQFNEKLFF	TGTGCCAGCAGTGCTGGACAGTTTAATGAAAAACTGTTTTTT	TRBV6-5	TRBJ1-4	.	.
CASSASGSMTTGELFF	TGTGCCAGCAGTGCCAGCGGGAGTATGACCACCGGGGAGCTGTTTTTT	TRBV2	TRBJ2-2	.	TRBD2
CASSRGSTDTQYF	TGTGCCAGCAGCCGCGGATCCACAGATACGCAGTATTTT	TRBV6-5	TRBJ2-3	.	.
CASSVNYEQYF	TGTGCCAGCAGTGTGAACTACGAGCAGTACTTC	TRBV6-5	TRBJ2-7	.	.
CASSSGPGTIYNEQFF	TGCGCCAGCAGTTCGGGTCCCGGAACCATCTACAATGAGCAGTTCTTC	TRBV5-1	TRBJ2-1	.	.
CAVGQTHNEQFF	TGTGCCGTCGGACAGACCCACAATGAGCAGTTCTTC	TRBV9	TRBJ2-1	.	.
CASSPLGATNEKLFF	TGTGCCAGCAGCCCACTCGGTGCAACTAATGAAAAACTGTTTTTT	TRBV7-9	TRBJ1-4	few	.
CASSRTGDSNQPQHF	TGTGCCAGCAGTAGGACAGGGGATAGCAATCAGCCCCAGCATTTT	TRBV2	TRBJ1-5	.	TRBD1
CASKKTGTYEQYF	TGTGCCAGCAAGAAGACAGGAACCTACGAGCAGTACTTC	TRBV6-5	TRBJ2-7	.	.
CASSPAEAQYF	TGTGCCAGCAGCCCCGCGGAGGCCCAGTACTTC	TRBV7-9	TRBJ2-5	.	.
CASSRGWTSVGDEQFF	TGCGCCAGCAGCAGGGGGTGGACTAGCGTCGGCGATGAGCAGTTCTTC	TRBV5-1	TRBJ2-1	.	TRBD2
CASSHQRGSYNEQFF	TGTGCCAGCAGCCATCAGCGGGGCTCCTACAATGAGCAGTTCTTC	TRBV11-3	TRBJ2-1	few	TRBD2
CASSPRLAGNNEQFF	TGTGCCAGCAGCCCTCGACTAGCGGGAAACAATGAGCAGTTCTTC	TRBV11-3	TRBJ2-1	.	TRBD2
CASSLGDRPYEQYF	TGCGCCAGCAGCTTGGGGGACAGACCCTACGAGCAGTACTTC	TRBV5-1	TRBJ2-7	.	TRBD1
CASSQGRGFREKLFF	TGTGCCAGCAGCCAAGGGAGGGGGTTCAGAGAAAAACTGTTTTTT	TRBV14	TRBJ1-4	.	.
CASSLYRGYEQYF	TGTGCCAGCAGTTTATACAGAGGCTACGAGCAGTACTTC	TRBV28	TRBJ2-7	.	.
CASGDSSYQPQHF	TGTGCCAGTGGGGACAGCTCTTATCAGCCCCAGCATTTT	TRBV19	TRBJ1-5	.	TRBD1
CASSVGDGETQYF	TGTGCCAGCAGCGTAGGAGACGGAGAGACCCAGTACTTC	TRBV9	TRBJ2-5	.	.